One sample yielded the 30 T cell receptor beta chains listed below, sequenced in a study of OX40 agonist ivuxolimab in advanced cancers. The protocol was immunoSEQ multiplex PCR, while the TCRdb copy is restricted to in-frame clones and leaves out a portion. The sample lists more than 70,000 clones; 89% were seen once. The starting material was CD4+ or CD8+ T cells sorted from blood, obtained in a trial of the OX40 agonist ivuxolimab. These receptors were taken from an adult with an advanced solid tumor such as melanoma, head and neck, liver or kidney cancer.

The chain has TRBV5-1 and TRBJ2-3; D is undetermined. Deletions cut 1 base from V and 4 bases from J, with 7 bases between. In germline, CDR1 is SGHRS, CDR2 YFSETQ. The CDR3 totals 13 residues. CDR3 amino acids: CASSLFQPDTQYF. As DNA, the CDR3 is TGCGCCAGCAGCTTGTTCCAGCCAGATACGCAGTATTTT.

The gene calls are TRBV9 and TRBJ1-4; D gene unclear. CDR1 and CDR2 from the germline V gene are SGDLS and YYNGEE. This CDR3 has 14 residues. V was shortened by 0 bases and J by 12 bases, with 15 bases between the two germline ends. In nucleotides, the CDR3 is TGTGCCAGCAGCGTAGCTATCTCCGGGCAGCAACTGTTTTTT. As protein: CASSVAISGQQLFF.

V is TRBV28 and J is TRBJ1-2; D perhaps matches TRBD1 (6 bases). The germline gives CDR1 MDHEN, CDR2 SYDVKM. The V end lost 3 bases, the J end lost 5 bases, and 16 bases lay between the germline ends. This CDR3 comprises 15 residues. CDR3: CASSFSRQDPYGYTF. Here the CDR3 DNA reads TGTGCCAGCAGTTTTTCGAGACAGGACCCTTATGGCTACACCTTC.

The chain employs TRBV19 and TRBJ1-2, with D possibly being TRBD1 (5 bases). The CDR3 has 15 residues. Trimming left V 5 bases short and J 1 base short, with 14 bases between. Germline CDR1 and CDR2: LNHDA and SQIVND (reference sequence). The chain's CDR3 is CASSPETEINYGYTF. The CDR3 region has the DNA TGTGCCAGTAGTCCCGAGACAGAAATTAACTATGGCTACACCTTC.

The V and J genes are TRBV28 and TRBJ2-7; D gene ambiguous. Germline V gene data show CDR1 as MDHEN and CDR2 as SYDVKM. V was clipped by 1 base and J by 4 bases, with 11 bases between them. This CDR3 is 14 amino acids long. This CDR3 reads CASSLSSVLYEQYF. CDR3 DNA: TGTGCCAGCAGTTTATCCAGCGTCTTATACGAGCAGTACTTC.

This rearrangement joins TRBV11-2 to TRBJ2-2, with D unclear. The CDR3 length is 13 residues. The germline V and J ends were trimmed by 1 base and 6 bases, with 6 bases remaining between them. The germline CDR1 and CDR2 sequences are SGHAT and FQNNGV. The CDR3 loop is CASSLAGPGELFF. For the CDR3, the DNA is TGTGCCAGCAGCTTAGCAGGTCCCGGGGAGCTGTTTTTT.

The genes are TRBV20-1 and TRBJ2-7; perhaps TRBD2 as D (6 bases). Trimming removed 3 bases at V and 3 bases at J, with 6 bases between. CDR1 and CDR2 from the germline V gene are DFQATT and SNEGSKA (reference sequence). The CDR3 covers 11 residues. CDR3 DNA: TGCAGTGCTAGTAGCGGCTACGAGCAGTACTTC. This encodes CSASSGYEQYF.

The genes are TRBV10-2 and TRBJ2-4, with D perhaps matching TRBD1 or TRBD2 (5 bases each). The CDR3 totals 14 residues. Germline values: CDR1 WSHSY, CDR2 SAAADI. Trimming pared 7 bases from V and 3 bases from J, leaving 13 bases between. The CDR3 DNA sequence: TGCGCCAGCACCCCGGGACGGGTCAAAAACATTCAGTACTTC. This gives the protein CASTPGRVKNIQYF.

This chain connects TRBV5-1 to TRBJ1-3; a weak D match, TRBD1 (6 bases). Germline loops: CDR1 SGHRS, CDR2 YFSETQ. Trimming removed 2 bases at V and 0 bases at J, with 12 bases between. CDR3 length: 16 amino acids. CDR3 amino acids: CASSFQQGYSGNTIYF. CDR3 nucleotides: TGCGCCAGCAGCTTCCAACAGGGATACTCTGGAAACACCATATATTTT.

J is TRBJ2-5 and V is TRBV11-2; D not resolved. The CDR3 has 12 residues. Trimming stripped 1 base from V and 5 bases from J, with 5 bases between. Germline lookup yields CDR1 SGHAT and CDR2 FQNNGV. The CDR3 sequence is CASSLAKETQYF. The CDR3 bases are TGTGCCAGCAGCTTAGCGAAGGAGACCCAGTACTTC.

The chain links TRBV6-6 to TRBJ2-7; D possibly uses TRBD1 or TRBD2 (6 bases each). V lost 2 bases to trimming and J lost 2 bases, with 13 bases between them. This CDR3 has 15 amino acids. Looked up from germline, CDR1 is MNHNY and CDR2 is SVGAGI (reference sequence). The CDR3 region has the DNA TGTGCCAGCAGTTACGAGGGGGGCCCACCCTACGAGCAGTACTTC. Its translation: CASSYEGGPPYEQYF.

The rearrangement joins TRBV5-1 to TRBJ1-2; TRBD1 might be the D (5 bases). CDR1 and CDR2 (germline): SGHRS, YFSETQ. The V end was cut by 4 bases, the J end by 5 bases, with 12 bases between. The CDR3 spans 13 residues. CDR3 nucleotide sequence: TGCGCCAGCAGCGTAAACACAGGTTATGGCTACACCTTC. Its translation is CASSVNTGYGYTF. The full variable domain, with the rest looked up from reference TRBV5-1 and TRBJ1-2, is KAGVTQTPRYLIKTRGQQVTLSCSPISGHRSVSWYQQTPGQGLQFLFEYFSETQRNKGNFPGRFSGRQFSNSRSEMNVSTLELGDSALYLCASSVNTGYGYTFGSGTRLTVV.

The rearrangement links TRBV28 to TRBJ1-5; no clear D. CDR3 size: 12 residues. The V end was cut by 5 bases, the J end by 9 bases, with 11 bases between. Per germline, CDR1 MDHEN and CDR2 SYDVKM. The CDR3 nucleotides read TGTGCCAGCAGTCCCCACCTAGGGCCCCAGCATTTT. Protein: CASSPHLGPQHF.

The chain combines TRBV11-2 with TRBJ1-1, with unresolved D. V lost 7 bases and J lost 0, with 9 bases in between. Germline CDR1 SGHAT, CDR2 FQNNGV. CDR3 length equals 13 residues. This chain's CDR3 is CASTLRLNTEAFF. CDR3 coding DNA: TGTGCCAGCACACTTCGGCTGAACACTGAAGCTTTCTTT.

This chain joins TRBV5-8 and TRBJ2-5; 7 bases are a match to TRBD1. CDR1 and CDR2 (germline): SGHTS, YDEGEE. The CDR3 extends over 15 amino acids. The junction had 7 bases not matched to a gene; V was cut back by 0 bases and J by 5 bases. The CDR3 DNA sequence: TGTGCCAGCAGCTTGGAGGGGGCCAGGGACGAGACCCAGTACTTC. It specifies CASSLEGARDETQYF.

The rearrangement uses TRBV5-6 and TRBJ2-7, with TRBD1 identical over 7 bases. Losses at the gene ends were 2 bases for V and 2 bases for J; bases not matched to a gene: 1. This CDR3 contains 13 residues. The germline gives CDR1 SGHDT, CDR2 YYEEEE. In DNA form, the CDR3 reads TGTGCCAGCAGCTTTGGACAGGCCTACGAGCAGTACTTC. It codes for CASSFGQAYEQYF.

The rearrangement uses TRBV4-1 and TRBJ1-1; the D is unclear. CDR3 length: 14 amino acids. In germline, CDR1 is MGHRA, CDR2 YSYEKL. Deletions cut 0 bases from V and 1 base from J, with 6 bases between. The CDR3 DNA reads as TGCGCCAGCAGCCAAGAGTCGTGGAACACTGAAGCTTTCTTT. This translates into CASSQESWNTEAFF.

The chain recombines TRBV5-1 with TRBJ2-5; the match to TRBD2 covers 11 bases. Germline V lookup: CDR1 SGHRS, CDR2 YFSETQ. The CDR3 covers 16 residues. With V trimmed by 1 base and J by 6 bases, 8 bases remained unmatched. In DNA, the CDR3 is TGCGCCAGCAGCTTGTCCGTACTAGCGGGAGATAAGACCCAGTACTTC. It encodes CASSLSVLAGDKTQYF. The entire variable domain, with the rest obtained from reference TRBV5-1 and TRBJ2-5, is as follows: KAGVTQTPRYLIKTRGQQVTLSCSPISGHRSVSWYQQTPGQGLQFLFEYFSETQRNKGNFPGRFSGRQFSNSRSEMNVSTLELGDSALYLCASSLSVLAGDKTQYFGPGTRLLVL.

V is TRBV7-9 and J is TRBJ2-7; 9 positions match TRBD1. The CDR3 has 14 amino acids. Germline values: CDR1 SEHNR, CDR2 FQNEAQ (reference sequence). After removal of 3 bases from V and 4 bases from J, the junction contained 4 bases not matched to a gene. The CDR3 loop is CASSLETGGYEQYF. CDR3 coding DNA: TGTGCCAGCAGCTTGGAGACAGGGGGATACGAGCAGTACTTC.

This rearrangement joins TRBV19 to TRBJ2-7; the D is unclear. The CDR3 is 14 amino acids. Germline CDR1 LNHDA, CDR2 SQIVND (reference sequence). Trimming pared 1 base from V and 5 bases from J, leaving 12 bases between. In nucleotides, the CDR3 is TGTGCCAGTAGTATAGGGGGAACCTTCGACGAGCAGTACTTC. It yields the protein CASSIGGTFDEQYF.

This clone has a single count. V and J are TRBV19 and TRBJ2-3; D not certain. CDR3 size: 16 residues. The germline V gene encodes CDR1 LNHDA and CDR2 SQIVND (reference sequence). Trimming pared 6 bases from V and 3 bases from J, leaving 19 bases between. CDR3: CASSRTEFALTDTQYF. For the CDR3, the DNA is TGTGCCAGTAGCCGGACCGAGTTTGCTCTTACAGATACGCAGTATTTT. Complete variable domain (other parts from reference TRBV19 and TRBJ2-3): DGGITQSPKYLFRKEGQNVTLSCEQNLNHDAMYWYRQDPGQGLRLIYYSQIVNDFQKGDIAEGYSVSREKKESFPLTVTSAQKNPTAFYLCASSRTEFALTDTQYFGPGTRLTVL.

The chain has TRBV7-6 and TRBJ1-3; 7 nucleotides match TRBD1. Germline loops: CDR1 SGHVS, CDR2 FNYEAQ. The length of the CDR3 is 17 residues. J lost 2 bases, V lost 2 bases, and 9 bases had no gene match. DNA for the CDR3: TGTGCCAGCAGCTTAAGCGGGGGAGGGGGCCCTGGAAACACCATATATTTT. This gives the protein CASSLSGGGGPGNTIYF.

This clone was seen once. The chain uses TRBV19 and TRBJ1-2; TRBD1 matches 7 bases. With 1 base clipped from V and 4 bases from J, the junction kept 3 bases outside the gene matches. This CDR3 comprises 14 residues. In germline, CDR1 is LNHDA, CDR2 SQIVND (reference sequence). CDR3 loop: CASSIGNRGYGYTF. CDR3 nucleotides: TGTGCCAGTAGTATAGGGAACAGGGGCTATGGCTACACCTTC.

V and J are TRBV18 and TRBJ1-1; no reliable D call. Germline V gene sequence: CDR1 KGHSH, CDR2 LQKENI. The V gene lost 5 bases and the J gene lost 3 bases, with 7 bases spanning the gap. CDR3 length equals 12 residues. The CDR3 region is CASSFGDTEAFF. CDR3 coding DNA: TGTGCCAGCTCATTCGGAGACACTGAAGCTTTCTTT.

A remark on this clone: The same CDR3 can be traced to other DNA sequences in this sample. V gene TRBV5-1 combines with J gene TRBJ2-7; weak D call: TRBD2 (5 bases). The CDR3 totals 14 residues. The germline CDR1 and CDR2 sequences are SGHRS and YFSETQ. V lost 0 bases and J lost 0, with 7 bases in between. CDR3: CASSLVGSSYEQYF. The CDR3 DNA reads as TGCGCCAGCAGCTTGGTGGGGAGCTCCTACGAGCAGTACTTC.

The CDR3 sequence is CASSDMGDIGAFF. The CDR3 nucleotides read TGTGCCAGCAGTGATATGGGCGACATAGGAGCTTTCTTT. The chain recombines TRBV2 with TRBJ1-1; D is uncertain. The CDR3 totals 13 residues. Deletions cut 3 bases from V and 10 bases from J, with 15 bases between. Germline CDR1 and CDR2: SNHLY and FYNNEI.

The chain combines TRBV7-2 with TRBJ2-1; tentative D call: TRBD2 (5 bases). Germline assignment: CDR1 SGHTA and CDR2 FQGNSA. This CDR3 region has 12 residues. Trimming stripped 3 bases from V and 10 bases from J, with 10 bases between. The CDR3 sequence is CASSFREGEQFF. The CDR3 DNA reads TGTGCCAGCAGCTTCCGGGAAGGGGAGCAGTTCTTC.

This clone has only a few counts. This sequence joins TRBV6-5 and TRBJ1-5, with D possibly TRBD1 on 5 matching bases. This CDR3 is 14 amino acids long. V shed 6 bases and J shed 2 bases, with 11 bases lying between them. Per the germline V gene, CDR1 is MNHEY and CDR2 is SVGAGI. CDR3 region: CASRPRGGNQPQHF. The CDR3 coding sequence is TGTGCCAGCAGGCCCCGAGGGGGCAATCAGCCCCAGCATTTT.

This chain joins TRBV28 and TRBJ2-6; D unresolved. In germline, CDR1 is MDHEN, CDR2 SYDVKM. This CDR3 is 17 amino acids long. Trimming removed 6 bases at V and 1 base at J, with 16 bases between. CDR3 sequence reads: CASRAGLFGSGANVLTF. The DNA of the CDR3 is TGTGCCAGCAGGGCTGGTCTCTTCGGGTCTGGGGCCAACGTCCTGACTTTC. Full variable domain (missing parts from reference TRBV28 and TRBJ2-6): DVKVTQSSRYLVKRTGEKVFLECVQDMDHENMFWYRQDPGLGLRLIYFSYDVKMKEKGDIPEGYSVSREKKERFSLILESASTNQTSMYLCASRAGLFGSGANVLTFGAGSRLTVL.

Only a few counts were recorded for this clone. The chain uses TRBV5-6 and TRBJ2-7; a weak D match, TRBD2 (6 bases). With 4 bases removed from V and 4 bases from J, the gap between germline ends came to 12 bases. CDR1 SGHDT and CDR2 YYEEEE come from the germline V gene. CDR3 size: 13 residues. CDR3 sequence reads: CASSPGTPYEQYF. Here the CDR3 DNA reads TGTGCCAGCAGCCCCGGGACTCCTTACGAGCAGTACTTC.